This record concerns one TCR beta chain sequence. Its antigen is currently unknown. This CDR3 region has 14 residues. Germline loops: CDR1 MDHEN, CDR2 SYDVKM. J was trimmed by 8 bases and V by 6 bases; bases with no gene match: 9. This entry is derived from a study of shared clonotypes between healthy human individuals. In the study overall: Each donor's CD4 naive and CD4 memory cells filled three plates apiece, CD8 naive two, and CD8 memory one.

Naive CD8 isolation took CD45RO-negative cells positively selected for CCR7 and excluded terminally differentiated effector memory CD45RA+ cells. General study points: Generally, naive subsets (rather than memory subsets) showed larger estimated richness. Some clonotypes were shared by all four sorted-subset donors, while others were not shared. The non-shared ones had lower generation probabilities than the shared ones.

An assay was performed, and its level was deep. Clones were sequenced by immunoSEQ multiplex PCR, and TCRdb holds only the in-frame ones, with some missing. The sample lists around 2.1 million clones, just over 90% seen once, with roughly 1.8% in the top ten. This chain connects TRBV28 to TRBJ1-4; TRBD1 aligns across 7 bases. The receptor was isolated from a man younger than 35 in good health. Some clones in this sample may be carry-over from other donors' samples. Source material: naive CD8+ T cells from PBMCs. CDR3 bases: TGTGCCAGCAGCGAGGGGGCAGTTTGGGAAAAACTGTTTTTT. This gives the protein CASSEGAVWEKLFF.